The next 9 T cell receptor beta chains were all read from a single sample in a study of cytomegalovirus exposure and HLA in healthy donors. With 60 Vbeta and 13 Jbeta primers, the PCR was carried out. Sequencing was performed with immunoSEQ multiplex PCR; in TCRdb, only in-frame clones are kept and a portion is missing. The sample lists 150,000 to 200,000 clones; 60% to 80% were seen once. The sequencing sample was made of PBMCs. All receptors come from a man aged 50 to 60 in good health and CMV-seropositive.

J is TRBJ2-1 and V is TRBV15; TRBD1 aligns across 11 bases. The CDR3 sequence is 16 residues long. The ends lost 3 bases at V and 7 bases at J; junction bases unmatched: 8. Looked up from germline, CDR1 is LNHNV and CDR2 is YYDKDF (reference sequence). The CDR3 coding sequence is TGTGCCACCAGCAGTTCCGGACAGGGGGCAAGTAATGAGCAGTTCTTC. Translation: CATSSSGQGASNEQFF. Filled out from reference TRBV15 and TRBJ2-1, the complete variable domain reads DAMVIQNPRYQVTQFGKPVTLSCSQTLNHNVMYWYQQKSSQAPKLLFHYYDKDFNNEADTPDNFQSRRPNTSFCFLDIRSPGLGDTAMYLCATSSSGQGASNEQFFGPGTRLTVL.

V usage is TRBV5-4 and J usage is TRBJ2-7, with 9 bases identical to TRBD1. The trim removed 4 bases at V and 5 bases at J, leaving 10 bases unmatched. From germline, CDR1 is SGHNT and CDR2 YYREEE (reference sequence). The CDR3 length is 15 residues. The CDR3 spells CASSPRDREYDEQYF. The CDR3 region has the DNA TGTGCCAGCAGCCCCCGGGACAGGGAATACGACGAGCAGTACTTC.

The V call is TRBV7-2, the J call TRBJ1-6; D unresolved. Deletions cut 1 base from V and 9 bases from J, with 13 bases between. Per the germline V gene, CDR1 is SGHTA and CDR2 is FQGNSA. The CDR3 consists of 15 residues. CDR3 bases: TGTGCCAGCAGCTTAGACGGAGCGTTCGGTTCACCCCTCCACTTT. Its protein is CASSLDGAFGSPLHF.

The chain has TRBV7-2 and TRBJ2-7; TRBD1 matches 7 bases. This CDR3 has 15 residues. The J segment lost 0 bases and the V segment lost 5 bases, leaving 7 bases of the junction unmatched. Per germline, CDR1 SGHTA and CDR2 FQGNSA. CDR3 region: CASSQDRASSYEQYF. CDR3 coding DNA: TGTGCCAGCAGCCAAGACAGGGCTAGCTCCTACGAGCAGTACTTC.

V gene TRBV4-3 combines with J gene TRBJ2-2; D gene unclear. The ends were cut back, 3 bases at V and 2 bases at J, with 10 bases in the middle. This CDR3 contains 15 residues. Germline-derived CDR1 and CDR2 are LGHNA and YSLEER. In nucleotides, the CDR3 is TGCGCCAGCAGCCAGGGCAGGTTCAACACCGGGGAGCTGTTTTTT. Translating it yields CASSQGRFNTGELFF.

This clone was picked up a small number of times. In DNA form, the CDR3 reads TGTGCCAGCAGCCGGGACAGGTACGCTGAAGCTTTCTTT. It codes for CASSRDRYAEAFF. V is TRBV11-2 and J is TRBJ1-1; 8 positions match TRBD1. Germline V gives CDR1 SGHAT, CDR2 FQNNGV. The CDR3 is 13 residues long. The V and J ends lost 5 bases and 6 bases, in that order; junction bases with no gene match: 5.

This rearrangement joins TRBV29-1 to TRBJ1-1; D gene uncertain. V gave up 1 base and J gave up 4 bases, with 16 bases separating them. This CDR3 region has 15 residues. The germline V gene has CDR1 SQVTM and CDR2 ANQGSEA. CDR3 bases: TGCAGCGTTGAAGGCCCATCCGGGAGGGTCACTGAAGCTTTCTTT. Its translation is CSVEGPSGRVTEAFF.

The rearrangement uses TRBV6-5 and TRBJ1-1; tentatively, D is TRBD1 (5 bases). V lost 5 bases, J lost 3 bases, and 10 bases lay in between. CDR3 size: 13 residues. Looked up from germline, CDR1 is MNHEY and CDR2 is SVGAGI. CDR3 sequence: CASSGDRDTEAFF. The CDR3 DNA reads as TGTGCCAGCAGTGGTGACAGAGACACTGAAGCTTTCTTT.

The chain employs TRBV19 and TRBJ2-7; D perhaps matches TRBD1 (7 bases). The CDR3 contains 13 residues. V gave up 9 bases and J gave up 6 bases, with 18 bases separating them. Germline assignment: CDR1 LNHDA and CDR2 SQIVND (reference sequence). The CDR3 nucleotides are TGTGCCAGCGGGCGGGACAGAAACGGCGAGCAGTACTTC. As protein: CASGRDRNGEQYF.